This TCR beta chain was sequenced in a study of shared clonotypes between healthy human individuals. This CDR3 is built from 15 residues. Germline CDR1 SEHNR, CDR2 FQNEAQ (reference sequence). V lost 9 bases to trimming and J lost 1 base; unmatched junction nucleotides: 8. This clone was picked up a small number of times. Some clones are missing from TCRdb's copy, which holds only in-frame ones; the method was immunoSEQ multiplex PCR. Here the sample spans about 2 million clones, 90% to 95% being singletons. The V gene is TRBV7-9, the J gene TRBJ2-1, with 8 bases matching TRBD1. What was sequenced was naive CD4+ T cells sorted from blood. The subset denotes: CD45RA+ positively selected. The TCR comes from a young man in good health. The CDR3, as DNA: TGTGCCAGTCACAGGACAGGGCGATCCTACAATGAGCAGTTCTTC. Translating it yields CASHRTGRSYNEQFF.